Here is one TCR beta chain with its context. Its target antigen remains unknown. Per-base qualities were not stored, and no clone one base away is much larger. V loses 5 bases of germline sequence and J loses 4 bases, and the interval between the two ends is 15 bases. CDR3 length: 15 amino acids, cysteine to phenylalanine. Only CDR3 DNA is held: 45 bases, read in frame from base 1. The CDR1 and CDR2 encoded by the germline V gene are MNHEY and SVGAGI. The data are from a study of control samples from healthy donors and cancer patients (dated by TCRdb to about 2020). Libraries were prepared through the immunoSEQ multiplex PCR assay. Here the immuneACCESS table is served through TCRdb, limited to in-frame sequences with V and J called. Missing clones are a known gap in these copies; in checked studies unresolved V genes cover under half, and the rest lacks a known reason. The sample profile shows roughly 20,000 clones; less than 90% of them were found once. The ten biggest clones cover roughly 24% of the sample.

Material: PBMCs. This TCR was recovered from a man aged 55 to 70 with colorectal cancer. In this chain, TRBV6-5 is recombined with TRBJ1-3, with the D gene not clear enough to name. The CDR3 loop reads CASSKTGLGGNTIYF. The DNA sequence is TGTGCCAGCAGTAAAACGGGATTAGGAGGAAACACCATATATTTT.